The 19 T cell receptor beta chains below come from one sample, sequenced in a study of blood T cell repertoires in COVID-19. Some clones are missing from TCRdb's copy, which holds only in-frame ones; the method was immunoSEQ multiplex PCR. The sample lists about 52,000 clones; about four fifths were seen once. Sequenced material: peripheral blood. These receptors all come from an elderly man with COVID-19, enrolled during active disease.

CDR3 DNA: TGTGCCAGCAGCTACTCCGGGACAGGGAACACTGAAGCTTTCTTT. It is translated as CASSYSGTGNTEAFF. The rearrangement joins TRBV5-5 to TRBJ1-1; the match to TRBD1 covers 8 bases. After removal of 3 bases from V and 1 base from J, the junction contained 5 bases not matched to a gene. There are 15 residues in the CDR3. Per the germline V gene, CDR1 is SGHKS and CDR2 is YYEKEE (reference sequence).

The CDR3 region has the DNA TGTGCCAGCAGTTGGGGACAGGGAACCAATCAGCCCCAGCATTTT. Residues: CASSWGQGTNQPQHF. J is TRBJ1-5 and V is TRBV7-2; 9 bases match TRBD1. V shed 6 bases and J 3 bases; nucleotides not matched to a gene: 6. This CDR3 region has 15 residues. The germline V gene encodes CDR1 SGHTA and CDR2 FQGNSA.

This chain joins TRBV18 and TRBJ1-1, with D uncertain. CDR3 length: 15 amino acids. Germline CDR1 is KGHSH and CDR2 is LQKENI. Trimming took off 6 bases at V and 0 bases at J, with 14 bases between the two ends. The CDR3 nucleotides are TGTGCCAGCTCGACACAATCCTCGATGAACACTGAAGCTTTCTTT. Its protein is CASSTQSSMNTEAFF.

The CDR3 loop reads CASSSIGIDTQYF. The CDR3 DNA sequence: TGTGCCAGTAGTTCCATCGGGATAGATACGCAGTATTTT. V and J are TRBV19 and TRBJ2-3; perhaps TRBD2 as D (5 bases). The CDR3 has 13 amino acids. The germline CDR1 and CDR2 sequences are LNHDA and SQIVND (reference sequence). With 5 bases removed from V and 5 bases from J, the gap between germline ends came to 11 bases.

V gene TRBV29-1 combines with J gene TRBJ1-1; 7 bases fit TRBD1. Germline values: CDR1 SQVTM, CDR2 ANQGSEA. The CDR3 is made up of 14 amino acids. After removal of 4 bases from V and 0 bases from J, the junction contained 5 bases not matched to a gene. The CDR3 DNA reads TGCAGCGTTGTTTCGGACAGGTTGAACACTGAAGCTTTCTTT. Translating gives CSVVSDRLNTEAFF.

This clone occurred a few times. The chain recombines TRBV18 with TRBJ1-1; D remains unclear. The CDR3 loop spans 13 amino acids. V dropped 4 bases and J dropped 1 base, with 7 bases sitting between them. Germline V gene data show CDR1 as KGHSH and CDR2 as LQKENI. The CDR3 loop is CASSRVQNTEAFF. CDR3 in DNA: TGTGCCAGCTCACGAGTCCAGAACACTGAAGCTTTCTTT.

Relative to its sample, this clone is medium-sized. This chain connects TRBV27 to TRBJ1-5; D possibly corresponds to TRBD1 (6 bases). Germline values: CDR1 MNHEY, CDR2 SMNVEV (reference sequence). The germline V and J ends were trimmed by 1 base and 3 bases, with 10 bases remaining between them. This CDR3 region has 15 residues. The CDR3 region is CASSLFRGPNQPQHF. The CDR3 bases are TGTGCCAGCAGTTTATTCAGGGGCCCCAATCAGCCCCAGCATTTT.

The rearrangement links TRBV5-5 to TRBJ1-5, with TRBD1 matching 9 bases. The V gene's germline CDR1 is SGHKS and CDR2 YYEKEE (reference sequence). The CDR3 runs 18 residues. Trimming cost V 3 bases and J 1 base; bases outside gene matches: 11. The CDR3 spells CASSSVPGQGGSNQPQHF. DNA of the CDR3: TGTGCCAGCAGCTCAGTCCCGGGACAGGGAGGGAGCAATCAGCCCCAGCATTTT.

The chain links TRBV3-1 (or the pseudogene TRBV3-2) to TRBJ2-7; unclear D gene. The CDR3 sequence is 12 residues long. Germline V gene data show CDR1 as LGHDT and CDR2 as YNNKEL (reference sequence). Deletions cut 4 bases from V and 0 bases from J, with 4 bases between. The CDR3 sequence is CASSLSSYEQYF. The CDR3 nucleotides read TGTGCCAGCAGCCTTAGCTCCTACGAGCAGTACTTC.

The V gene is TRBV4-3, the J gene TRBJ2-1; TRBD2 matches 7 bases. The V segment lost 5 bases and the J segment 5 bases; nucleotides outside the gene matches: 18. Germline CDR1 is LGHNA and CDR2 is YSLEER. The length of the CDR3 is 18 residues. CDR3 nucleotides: TGCGCCAGCAGCAGAAGAGTGGGGACTACCGACGGGAACAATGAGCAGTTCTTC. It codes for CASSRRVGTTDGNNEQFF.

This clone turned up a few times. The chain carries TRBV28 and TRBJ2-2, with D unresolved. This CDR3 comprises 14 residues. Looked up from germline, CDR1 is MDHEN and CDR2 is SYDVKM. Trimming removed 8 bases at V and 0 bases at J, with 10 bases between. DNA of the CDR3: TGTGCCAGCGGTCGCCTAGCGAACACCGGGGAGCTGTTTTTT. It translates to CASGRLANTGELFF.

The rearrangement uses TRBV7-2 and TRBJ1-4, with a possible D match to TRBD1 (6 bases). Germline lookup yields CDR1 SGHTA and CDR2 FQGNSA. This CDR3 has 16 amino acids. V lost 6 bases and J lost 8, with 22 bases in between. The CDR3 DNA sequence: TGTGCCAGCAGTCTTATCCCACAGGGTTTGGGCGAAAAACTGTTTTTT. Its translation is CASSLIPQGLGEKLFF. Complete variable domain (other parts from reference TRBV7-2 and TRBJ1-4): GAGVSQSPSNKVTEKGKDVELRCDPISGHTALYWYRQSLGQGLEFLIYFQGNSAPDKSGLPSDRFSAERTGGSVSTLTIQRTQQEDSAVYLCASSLIPQGLGEKLFFGSGTQLSVL.

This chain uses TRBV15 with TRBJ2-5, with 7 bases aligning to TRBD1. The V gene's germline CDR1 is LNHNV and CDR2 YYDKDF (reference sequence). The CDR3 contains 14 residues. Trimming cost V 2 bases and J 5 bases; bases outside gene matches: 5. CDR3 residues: CATSRTGDIETQYF. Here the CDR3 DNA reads TGTGCCACCAGCAGAACAGGGGATATTGAGACCCAGTACTTC.

CDR3 protein: CAWIGDRDEKLFF. The CDR3 DNA is TGTGCCTGGATCGGTGACAGGGATGAAAAACTGTTTTTT. The chain couples TRBV30 to TRBJ1-4; 7 bases map to TRBD1. The germline V gene encodes CDR1 GTSNPN and CDR2 SVGIG (reference sequence). The trim removed 4 bases at V and 6 bases at J, leaving 5 bases unmatched. CDR3 length: 13 amino acids. The full variable domain, completed using reference TRBV30 and TRBJ1-4, is SQTIHQWPATLVQPVGSPLSLECTVEGTSNPNLYWYRQAAGRGLQLLFYSVGIGQISSEVPQNLSASRPQDRQFILSSKKLLLSDSGFYLCAWIGDRDEKLFFGSGTQLSVL.

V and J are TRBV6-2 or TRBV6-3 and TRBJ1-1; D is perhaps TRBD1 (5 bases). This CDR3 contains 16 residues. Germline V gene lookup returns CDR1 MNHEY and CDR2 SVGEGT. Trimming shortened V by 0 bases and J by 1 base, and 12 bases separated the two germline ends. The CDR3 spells CASSYSPGRGNTEAFF. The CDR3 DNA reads TGTGCCAGCAGTTACTCGCCAGGGAGGGGGAACACTGAAGCTTTCTTT.

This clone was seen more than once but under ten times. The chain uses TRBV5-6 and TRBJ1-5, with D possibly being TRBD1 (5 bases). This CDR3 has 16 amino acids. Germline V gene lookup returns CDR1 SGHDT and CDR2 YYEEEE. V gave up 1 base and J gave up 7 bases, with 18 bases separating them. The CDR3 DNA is TGTGCCAGCAGCTTGCTTATATCAGGGACTCGGCAGCCCCAGCATTTT. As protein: CASSLLISGTRQPQHF.

CDR3 bases: TGCGCCAGCAGCCCCGTATGGGGGGGCCACCAGTACTTC. Its translation: CASSPVWGGHQYF. The chain joins TRBV4-1 to TRBJ2-5; maybe TRBD2 (7 bases). CDR1 and CDR2 from the germline V gene are MGHRA and YSYEKL. This CDR3 has 13 residues. Trimming removed 4 bases at V and 10 bases at J, with 16 bases between.

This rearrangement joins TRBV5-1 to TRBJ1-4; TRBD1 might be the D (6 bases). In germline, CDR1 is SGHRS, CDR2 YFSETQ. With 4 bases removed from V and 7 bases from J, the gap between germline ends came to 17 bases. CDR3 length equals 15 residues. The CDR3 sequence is CASSAEGQLGEKLFF. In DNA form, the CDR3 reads TGCGCCAGCAGCGCAGAAGGACAGTTGGGTGAAAAACTGTTTTTT.

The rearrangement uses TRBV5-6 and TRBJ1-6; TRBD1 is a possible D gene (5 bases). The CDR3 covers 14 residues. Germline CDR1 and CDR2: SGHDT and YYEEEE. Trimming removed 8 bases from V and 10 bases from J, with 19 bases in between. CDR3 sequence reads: CASLTRRGGSPLHF. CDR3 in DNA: TGTGCCAGTCTTACGAGGAGGGGCGGCTCACCCCTCCACTTT. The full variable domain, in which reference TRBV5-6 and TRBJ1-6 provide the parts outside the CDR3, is DAGVTQSPTHLIKTRGQQVTLRCSPKSGHDTVSWYQQALGQGPQFIFQYYEEEERQRGNFPDRFSGHQFPNYSSELNVNALLLGDSALYLCASLTRRGGSPLHFGNGTRLTVT.